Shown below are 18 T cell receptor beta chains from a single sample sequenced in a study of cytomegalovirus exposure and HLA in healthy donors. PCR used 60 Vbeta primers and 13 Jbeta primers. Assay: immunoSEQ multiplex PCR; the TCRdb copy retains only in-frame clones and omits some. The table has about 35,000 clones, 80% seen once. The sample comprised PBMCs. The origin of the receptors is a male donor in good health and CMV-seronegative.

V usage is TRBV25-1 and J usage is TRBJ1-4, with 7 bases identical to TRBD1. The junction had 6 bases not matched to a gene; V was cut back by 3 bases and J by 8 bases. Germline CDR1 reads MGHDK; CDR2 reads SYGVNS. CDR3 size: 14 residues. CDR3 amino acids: CASSERQGGEKLFF. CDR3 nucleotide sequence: TGTGCCAGCAGTGAGCGACAGGGCGGCGAAAAACTGTTTTTT.

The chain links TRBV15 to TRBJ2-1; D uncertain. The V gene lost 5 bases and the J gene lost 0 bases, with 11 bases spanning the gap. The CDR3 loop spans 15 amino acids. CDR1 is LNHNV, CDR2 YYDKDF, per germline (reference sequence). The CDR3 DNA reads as TGTGCCACCAGCCAAGACTCCGACTCCTACAATGAGCAGTTCTTC. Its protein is CATSQDSDSYNEQFF.

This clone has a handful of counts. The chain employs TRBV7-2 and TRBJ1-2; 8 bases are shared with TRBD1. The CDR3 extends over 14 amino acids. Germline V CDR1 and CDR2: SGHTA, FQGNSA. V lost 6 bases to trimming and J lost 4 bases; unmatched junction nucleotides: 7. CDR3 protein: CASSPGQDFYGYTF. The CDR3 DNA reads TGTGCCAGCAGTCCGGGACAGGATTTCTATGGCTACACCTTC.

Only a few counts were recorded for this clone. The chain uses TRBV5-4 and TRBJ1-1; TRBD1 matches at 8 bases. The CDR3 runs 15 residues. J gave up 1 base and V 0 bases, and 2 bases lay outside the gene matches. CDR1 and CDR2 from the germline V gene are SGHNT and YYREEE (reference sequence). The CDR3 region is CASSLGGTGNTEAFF. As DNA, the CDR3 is TGTGCCAGCAGCTTGGGGGGGACAGGGAACACTGAAGCTTTCTTT. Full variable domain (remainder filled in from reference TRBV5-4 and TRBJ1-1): ETGVTQSPTHLIKTRGQQVTLRCSSQSGHNTVSWYQQALGQGPQFIFQYYREEENGRGNFPPRFSGLQFPNYSSELNVNALELDDSALYLCASSLGGTGNTEAFFGQGTRLTVV.

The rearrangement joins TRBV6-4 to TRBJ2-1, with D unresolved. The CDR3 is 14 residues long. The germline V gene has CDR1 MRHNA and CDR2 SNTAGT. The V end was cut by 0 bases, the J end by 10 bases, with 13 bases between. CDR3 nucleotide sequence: TGTGCCAGCAGTGACTCGAGCGAGACGGCCGAGCAGTTCTTC. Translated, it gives CASSDSSETAEQFF.

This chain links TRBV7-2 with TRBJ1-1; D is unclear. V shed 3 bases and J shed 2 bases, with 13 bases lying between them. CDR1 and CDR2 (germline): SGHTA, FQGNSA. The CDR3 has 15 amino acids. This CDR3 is CASSFGWAANTEAFF. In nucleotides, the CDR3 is TGTGCCAGCAGCTTTGGTTGGGCAGCTAACACTGAAGCTTTCTTT. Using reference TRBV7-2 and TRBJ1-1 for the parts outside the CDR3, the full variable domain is GAGVSQSPSNKVTEKGKDVELRCDPISGHTALYWYRQSLGQGLEFLIYFQGNSAPDKSGLPSDRFSAERTGGSVSTLTIQRTQQEDSAVYLCASSFGWAANTEAFFGQGTRLTVV.

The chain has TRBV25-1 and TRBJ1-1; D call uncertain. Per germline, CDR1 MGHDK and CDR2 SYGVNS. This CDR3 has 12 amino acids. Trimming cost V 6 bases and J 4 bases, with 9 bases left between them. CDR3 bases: TGTGCCAGCAGACGGGGATTCACTGAAGCTTTCTTT. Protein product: CASRRGFTEAFF.

Here the CDR3 DNA reads TGTGCCAGCAGTACCTTCCGGGACTACGGAGTCGAGCAGTACTTC. Encoded protein: CASSTFRDYGVEQYF. The rearrangement uses TRBV6-1 and TRBJ2-7; 7 positions agree with TRBD2. This CDR3 region has 15 residues. J gave up 6 bases and V 5 bases, and 13 bases lay outside the gene matches. Germline V gene sequence: CDR1 MNHNS, CDR2 SASEGT.

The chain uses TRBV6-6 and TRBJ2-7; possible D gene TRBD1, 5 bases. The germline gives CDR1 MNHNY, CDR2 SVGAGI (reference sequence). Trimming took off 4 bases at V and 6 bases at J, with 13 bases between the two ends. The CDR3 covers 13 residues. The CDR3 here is CASSSKGSGEQYF. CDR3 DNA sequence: TGTGCCAGCAGTTCCAAGGGGTCTGGCGAGCAGTACTTC.

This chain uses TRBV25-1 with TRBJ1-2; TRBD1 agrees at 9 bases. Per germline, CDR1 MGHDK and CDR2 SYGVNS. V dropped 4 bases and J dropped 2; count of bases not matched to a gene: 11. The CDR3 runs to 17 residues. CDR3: CASSVSFRTGVNYGYTF. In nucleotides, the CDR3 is TGTGCCAGCAGTGTTTCTTTCAGGACAGGGGTGAACTATGGCTACACCTTC.

As DNA, the CDR3 is TGTGCCAGTAGTACACAGGGGGACTCTAACTATGGCTACACCTTC. Protein sequence: CASSTQGDSNYGYTF. The chain joins TRBV19 to TRBJ1-2; 8 nucleotides match TRBD1. Germline-derived CDR1 and CDR2 are LNHDA and SQIVND (reference sequence). V shed 4 bases and J 0 bases; nucleotides not matched to a gene: 4. The CDR3 contains 15 residues.

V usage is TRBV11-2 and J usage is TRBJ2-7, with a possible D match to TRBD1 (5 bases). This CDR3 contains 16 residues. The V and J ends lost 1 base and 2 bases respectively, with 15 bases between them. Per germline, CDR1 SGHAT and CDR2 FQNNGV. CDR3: CASSLVPGQGTYEQYF. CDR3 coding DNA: TGTGCCAGCAGCTTAGTTCCCGGGCAGGGTACCTACGAGCAGTACTTC.

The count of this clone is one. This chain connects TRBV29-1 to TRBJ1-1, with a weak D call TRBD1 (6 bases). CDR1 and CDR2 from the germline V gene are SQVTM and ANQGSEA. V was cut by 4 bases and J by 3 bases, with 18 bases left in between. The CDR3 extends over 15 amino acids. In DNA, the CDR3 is TGCAGCGTTGTACGGGAGGGCGCAGGGGACACTGAAGCTTTCTTT. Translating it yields CSVVREGAGDTEAFF. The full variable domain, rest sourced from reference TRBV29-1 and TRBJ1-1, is SAVISQKPSRDICQRGTSLTIQCQVDSQVTMMFWYRQQPGQSLTLIATANQGSEATYESGFVIDKFPISRPNLTFSTLTVSNMSPEDSSIYLCSVVREGAGDTEAFFGQGTRLTVV.

The chain's CDR3 is CATSRDAGDRVGSPLHF. The CDR3 DNA reads TGTGCCACCAGCAGAGATGCCGGGGACAGGGTGGGTTCACCCCTCCACTTT. The chain has TRBV15 and TRBJ1-6; TRBD1 matches 9 bases. J was trimmed by 9 bases and V by 0 bases; bases with no gene match: 9. The CDR3 is made up of 17 amino acids. Germline CDR1 and CDR2: LNHNV and YYDKDF (reference sequence).

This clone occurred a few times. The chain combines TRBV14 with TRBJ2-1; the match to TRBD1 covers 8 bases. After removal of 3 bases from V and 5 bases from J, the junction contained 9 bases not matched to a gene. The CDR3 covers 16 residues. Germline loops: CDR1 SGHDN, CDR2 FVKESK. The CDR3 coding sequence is TGTGCCAGCAGCCATCGCAGGGGGCTAAGGGACAATGAGCAGTTCTTC. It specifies CASSHRRGLRDNEQFF.

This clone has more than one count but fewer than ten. The CDR3: CASSKTGQAFFSSEQFF. In nucleotides, the CDR3 is TGTGCCAGCAGCAAAACGGGACAGGCTTTTTTCTCTAGTGAGCAGTTCTTC. This chain uses TRBV11-2 with TRBJ2-1; TRBD1 agrees at 8 bases. Germline CDR1 reads SGHAT; CDR2 reads FQNNGV. The CDR3 runs to 17 residues. J lost 9 bases, V lost 5 bases, and 18 bases had no gene match.

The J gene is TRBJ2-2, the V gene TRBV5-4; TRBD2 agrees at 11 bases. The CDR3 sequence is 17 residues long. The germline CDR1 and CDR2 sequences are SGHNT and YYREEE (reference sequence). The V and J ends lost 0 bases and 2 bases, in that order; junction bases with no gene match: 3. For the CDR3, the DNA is TGTGCCAGCAGCTTGGCGACTAGCGGGGCTAACACCGGGGAGCTGTTTTTT. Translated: CASSLATSGANTGELFF.

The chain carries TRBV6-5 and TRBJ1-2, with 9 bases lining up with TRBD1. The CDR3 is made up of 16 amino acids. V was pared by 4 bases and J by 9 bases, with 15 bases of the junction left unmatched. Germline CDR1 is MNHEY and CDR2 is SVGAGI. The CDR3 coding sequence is TGTGCCAGCAGTTTCCCCGGGACAGGGACTCCTATGTGCTACACCTTC. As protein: CASSFPGTGTPMCYTF.